This TCR beta chain was captured by sequencing in a study of T cell responses to AZD1222 COVID-19 vaccine. Study-level points and caveats: Recipients of AZD1222 seropositive at baseline numbered only 5 to 7. The repertoires were collected only after the peak T cell response. Among the donors, most were white British and more were female, and clonal diversity was possibly underestimated. Reportedly, nearly half the spike-specific TCRs target unmutated variant regions.

V gave up 8 bases and J gave up 8 bases, with 24 bases separating them. The germline V gene has CDR1 GTSNPN and CDR2 SVGIG (reference sequence). CDR3 length: 14 amino acids. This table comes from immunoSEQ multiplex PCR, and its TCRdb copy is limited to in-frame clones, with some not included. The sample includes around 120,000 clones, more than 75% of them seen just once. A word on this clone: Its matching antigen is unknown.

The gene calls are TRBV30 and TRBJ1-2; tentatively, D is TRBD1 (6 bases). This clonotype was sampled from an adult in good health. The sequences come from peripheral blood, collected on day 0 of AZD1222 vaccination. The CDR3 loop reads CALTEPVQGRGYTF. In nucleotides, the CDR3 is TGTGCCCTAACCGAACCCGTCCAGGGGAGAGGCTACACCTTC.